A single sample gave rise to the 29 T cell receptor beta chains below, sequenced in a study of cytomegalovirus exposure and HLA in healthy donors (TCRdb year 2017). The method was the immunoSEQ multiplex PCR assay. For the multiplex PCR, a mixture combining 60 forward primers for TCR Vbeta segments and 13 reverse primers for TCR Jbeta segments was used. TCRdb mirrors the immuneACCESS table, restricted to in-frame sequences. Some clones are absent from its copies; in checked studies, under half trace to an unresolved V gene, and the reason for the others is unknown. In this sample's table one finds about 130,000 clones. 1.7% of the sample comes from the top ten. Sequencing was carried out using PBMCs. Receptor source: a man between 18 and 35 years old in good health and CMV-seronegative.

The chain joins TRBV7-3 to TRBJ2-3, with D hard to call. The ends were cut back, 3 bases at V and 0 bases at J, with 13 bases in the middle. Per the germline V gene, CDR1 is SGHTA and CDR2 is FQGTGA. The CDR3 length is 16 residues. The CDR3 here is CASSFSAVPSTDTQYF. The CDR3 DNA is TGTGCCAGCAGCTTTTCCGCAGTACCCAGCACAGATACGCAGTATTTT. The entire variable domain, with the rest obtained from reference TRBV7-3 and TRBJ2-3, is as follows: GAGVSQTPSNKVTEKGKYVELRCDPISGHTALYWYRQSLGQGPEFLIYFQGTGAADDSGLPNDRFFAVRPEGSVSTLKIQRTERGDSAVYLCASSFSAVPSTDTQYFGPGTRLTVL.

The chain uses TRBV4-2 and TRBJ1-2, with TRBD1 matching 7 bases. Germline V CDR1 and CDR2: LGHNA, YNFKEQ. V lost 0 bases, J lost 8 bases, and 12 bases stayed unmatched. This CDR3 has 16 residues. CDR3 in DNA: TGTGCCAGCAGCCAAGATCCCGGGACAGCAATCAAAGGCTACACCTTC. Its protein product is CASSQDPGTAIKGYTF.

The chain has TRBV5-1 and TRBJ1-4; possibly TRBD1 for D (5 bases). Trimming removed 3 bases at V and 5 bases at J, with 14 bases between. CDR1 and CDR2 from the germline V gene are SGHRS and YFSETQ. The CDR3 loop spans 15 amino acids. The CDR3 spells CASSWGGEANEKLFF. The DNA of the CDR3 is TGCGCCAGCAGCTGGGGGGGTGAGGCCAATGAAAAACTGTTTTTT.

This chain connects TRBV15 to TRBJ2-5, with 14 bases that match TRBD2. Trimming at V came to 8 bases and at J to 0 bases, leaving 5 bases not matched to a gene. CDR3 length equals 16 residues. The germline V gene has CDR1 LNHNV and CDR2 YYDKDF (reference sequence). The CDR3 reads CATGTSGSAYQETQYF. The CDR3 DNA sequence: TGTGCCACCGGGACTAGCGGGAGTGCGTACCAAGAGACCCAGTACTTC.

The chain joins TRBV13 to TRBJ2-3; 7 bases are shared with TRBD2. This CDR3 is built from 15 residues. Germline V CDR1 and CDR2: PRHDT, FYEKMQ (reference sequence). J lost 2 bases, V lost 8 bases, and 10 bases had no gene match. The CDR3 spells CASAGRELPTDTQYF. DNA for the CDR3: TGTGCCAGCGCTGGGAGGGAGCTCCCCACAGATACGCAGTATTTT.

The J gene is TRBJ2-7, the V gene TRBV28, with 7 bases matching TRBD2. This CDR3 has 16 amino acids. Germline CDR1 is MDHEN and CDR2 is SYDVKM. The V segment lost 5 bases and the J segment 3 bases; nucleotides outside the gene matches: 13. In DNA form, the CDR3 reads TGTGCCAGCAGTCTCCAAAGAGCTAGCGGAAACTACGAGCAGTACTTC. It yields the protein CASSLQRASGNYEQYF.

The rearrangement uses TRBV28 and TRBJ2-1; TRBD2 matches 9 bases. Germline CDR1 reads MDHEN; CDR2 reads SYDVKM. The ends lost 8 bases at V and 7 bases at J; junction bases unmatched: 6. This CDR3 contains 13 residues. In DNA form, the CDR3 reads TGTGCCAGCTTAGCGGGAGTCGGGAATGAGCAGTTCTTC. It codes for CASLAGVGNEQFF.

The chain's CDR3 is CASSYGQGGQPQHF. The CDR3 region has the DNA TGTGCCAGCAGCTACGGACAGGGGGGGCAGCCCCAGCATTTT. The chain combines TRBV5-6 with TRBJ1-5, with TRBD1 matching 10 bases. Germline trimming cut 3 bases from V and 7 bases from J; bases unmatched to any gene: 4. The CDR3 consists of 14 residues. Germline CDR1 is SGHDT and CDR2 is YYEEEE.

A note on this clone: One end of the junction is discordant with germline, which a read error may explain. The V gene is TRBV5-1, the J gene TRBJ2-7, with 8 positions matching TRBD2. Germline CDR1 is SGHRS and CDR2 is YFSETQ. The CDR3 is 18 amino acids. CDR3 residues: CASRFGGESSGRSYEQYF. The CDR3 DNA reads TGCGCCAGCCGCTTCGGTGGGGAATCGAGCGGGAGAAGCTACGAGCAGTACTTC.

The chain recombines TRBV7-2 with TRBJ1-2; weak D call: TRBD1 (5 bases). Trimming stripped 2 bases from V and 8 bases from J, with 15 bases between. Germline V CDR1 and CDR2: SGHTA, FQGNSA. The CDR3 is 14 residues long. CDR3 bases: TGTGCCAGCAGCTTACAACAGGCCATTGACGGCTACACCTTC. Translating gives CASSLQQAIDGYTF.

This chain joins TRBV5-1 and TRBJ2-5, with D tentatively TRBD2 (5 bases). The J call is in doubt because the DNA end fits TRBJ2-7 better. The CDR3 runs 15 residues. CDR1 and CDR2 from the germline V gene are SGHRS and YFSETQ. The CDR3 sequence is CASSLVERSSYEQYF. The CDR3 nucleotides read TGCGCCAGCAGCTTGGTCGAGCGGAGCTCCTACGAGCAGTACTTC.

The rearrangement links TRBV7-2 to TRBJ1-2, with D maybe TRBD1 (5 bases). Trimming removed 0 bases at V and 6 bases at J, with 11 bases between. Germline V gives CDR1 SGHTA, CDR2 FQGNSA. The CDR3 runs to 14 residues. DNA of the CDR3: TGTGCCAGCAGCTTAGCCCAGGGTTCGAATGGCTACACCTTC. It codes for CASSLAQGSNGYTF. Filled out from reference TRBV7-2 and TRBJ1-2, the complete variable domain reads GAGVSQSPSNKVTEKGKDVELRCDPISGHTALYWYRQSLGQGLEFLIYFQGNSAPDKSGLPSDRFSAERTGGSVSTLTIQRTQQEDSAVYLCASSLAQGSNGYTFGSGTRLTVV.

The chain links TRBV20-1 to TRBJ2-1, with D perhaps TRBD2 (5 bases). This CDR3 comprises 11 residues. CDR1 and CDR2 (germline): DFQATT, SNEGSKA (reference sequence). Trimming cost V 0 bases and J 10 bases, with 7 bases left between them. This CDR3 is CSARETGEQFF. CDR3 DNA sequence: TGCAGTGCTAGAGAAACGGGAGAGCAGTTCTTC.

The chain joins TRBV6-1 to TRBJ1-5; D possibly corresponds to TRBD1 (6 bases). Germline CDR1 MNHNS, CDR2 SASEGT. This CDR3 is 16 amino acids long. The ends were cut back, 1 base at V and 0 bases at J, with 10 bases in the middle. CDR3 nucleotides: TGTGCCAGCAGTGAAGTGGGGGCCATTAGCAATCAGCCCCAGCATTTT. This translates into CASSEVGAISNQPQHF.

The gene calls are TRBV7-6 and TRBJ1-5, with a possible D match to TRBD1 (5 bases). This CDR3 has 15 amino acids. Germline-derived CDR1 and CDR2 are SGHVS and FNYEAQ. V dropped 0 bases and J dropped 5 bases, with 11 bases sitting between them. The CDR3 DNA reads TGTGCCAGCAGCTTAGCATCGGGGGGTGATCAGCCCCAGCATTTT. This translates into CASSLASGGDQPQHF.

The rearrangement links TRBV10-3 to TRBJ2-2; 9 positions agree with TRBD2. Germline CDR1 and CDR2: ENHRY and SYGVKD. CDR3 length: 17 amino acids. J gave up 1 base and V 3 bases, and 6 bases lay outside the gene matches. CDR3 amino acids: CAISEGGLALNTGELFF. The CDR3, as DNA: TGTGCCATCAGTGAAGGGGGACTAGCACTGAACACCGGGGAGCTGTTTTTT.

In DNA, the CDR3 is TGCAGCGTAAACGCTCACAGAAACACCGGGGAGCTGTTTTTT. This encodes CSVNAHRNTGELFF. The V gene is TRBV29-1, the J gene TRBJ2-2; D is ambiguous. The ends were cut back, 6 bases at V and 2 bases at J, with 13 bases in the middle. CDR1 and CDR2 (germline): SQVTM, ANQGSEA. This CDR3 has 14 residues.

This chain uses TRBV30 with TRBJ2-1; 10 bases are a match to TRBD2. The CDR3 spans 13 residues. The V and J ends lost 5 bases and 6 bases, in that order; junction bases with no gene match: 4. Germline CDR1 and CDR2: GTSNPN and SVGIG (reference sequence). The CDR3 loop reads CAWQRGGLNEQFF. CDR3 bases: TGTGCCTGGCAGCGGGGGGGCCTCAATGAGCAGTTCTTC.

This chain joins TRBV30 and TRBJ2-1; 8 bases are a match to TRBD2. The germline CDR1 and CDR2 sequences are GTSNPN and SVGIG (reference sequence). This CDR3 region has 15 residues. Unmatched junction bases numbered 11, after V lost 3 bases and J lost 7 bases. CDR3 nucleotides: TGTGCCTGGAGGAATAACGGGGGGGCGTCGAATGAGCAGTTCTTC. Its protein is CAWRNNGGASNEQFF.

The rearrangement joins TRBV9 to TRBJ2-6; a possible D gene is TRBD1 (5 bases). The CDR3 is 15 residues long. The germline gives CDR1 SGDLS, CDR2 YYNGEE. Trimming took off 0 bases at V and 1 base at J, with 5 bases between the two ends. The CDR3 nucleotides are TGTGCCAGCAGCGTAGCAGGGTCTGGGGCCAACGTCCTGACTTTC. It specifies CASSVAGSGANVLTF. The variable domain in full, with the rest retrieved from reference TRBV9 and TRBJ2-6, is DSGVTQTPKHLITATGQRVTLRCSPRSGDLSVYWYQQSLDQGLQFLIQYYNGEERAKGNILERFSAQQFPDLHSELNLSSLELGDSALYFCASSVAGSGANVLTFGAGSRLTVL.

The rearrangement uses TRBV5-5 and TRBJ2-2; 10 nucleotides agree with TRBD1. Germline values: CDR1 SGHKS, CDR2 YYEKEE (reference sequence). Unmatched junction bases numbered 16, after V lost 7 bases and J lost 4 bases. The CDR3 runs to 18 residues. Written as DNA, the CDR3 is TGTGCCAGCTCGAGAGAGGACAGGGGGTTTGTGGGCACCGGGGAGCTGTTTTTT. It encodes CASSREDRGFVGTGELFF.

This rearrangement joins TRBV6-6 to TRBJ2-7, with D possibly being TRBD2 (6 bases). This CDR3 spans 14 amino acids. Germline CDR1 MNHNY, CDR2 SVGAGI (reference sequence). V lost 6 bases and J lost 7, with 19 bases in between. As DNA, the CDR3 is TGTGCCAGCAGCCGGGACTTAGCTACCCAGGAGCAGTACTTC. It codes for CASSRDLATQEQYF.

The chain joins TRBV28 to TRBJ1-5; the D gene is possibly TRBD1 (5 bases). The CDR3 spans 14 residues. Germline V lookup: CDR1 MDHEN, CDR2 SYDVKM. V lost 8 bases and J 5 bases, leaving 16 bases between the germline ends. The CDR3 spells CASHSIRGYQPQHF. In DNA form, the CDR3 reads TGTGCCAGCCACTCCATTAGGGGTTATCAGCCCCAGCATTTT.

This sequence joins TRBV7-2 and TRBJ1-4, with 8 bases fitting TRBD1. Germline lookup yields CDR1 SGHTA and CDR2 FQGNSA. J gave up 4 bases and V 1 base, and 11 bases lay outside the gene matches. The CDR3 totals 18 residues. The CDR3 nucleotides read TGTGCCAGCAGCTTAGAGGGGATCGGACAGGGACGTAATGAAAAACTGTTTTTT. Encoded protein: CASSLEGIGQGRNEKLFF.

This chain connects TRBV13 to TRBJ2-7, with a tentative D call TRBD1 (6 bases). Germline V lookup: CDR1 PRHDT, CDR2 FYEKMQ (reference sequence). The CDR3 has 15 amino acids. V dropped 0 bases and J dropped 1 base, with 10 bases sitting between them. The CDR3 region has the DNA TGTGCCAGCAGCTTAGGCCTCCAGGGGTCCTACGAGCAGTACTTC. It codes for CASSLGLQGSYEQYF. The full variable domain, rest sourced from reference TRBV13 and TRBJ2-7, is AAGVIQSPRHLIKEKRETATLKCYPIPRHDTVYWYQQGPGQDPQFLISFYEKMQSDKGSIPDRFSAQQFSDYHSELNMSSLELGDSALYFCASSLGLQGSYEQYFGPGTRLTVT.

The rearrangement links TRBV4-3 to TRBJ2-1, with TRBD1 as a possible D gene (6 bases). The germline gives CDR1 LGHNA, CDR2 YSLEER. CDR3 length: 15 residues. V dropped 8 bases and J dropped 2 bases, with 16 bases sitting between them. The chain's CDR3 is CASSEDSGPYNEQFF. CDR3 nucleotide sequence: TGCGCCAGCTCCGAGGACAGTGGCCCCTACAATGAGCAGTTCTTC.

V and J are TRBV6-5 and TRBJ2-5; 7 bases are a match to TRBD2. Germline CDR1 and CDR2: MNHEY and SVGAGI. This CDR3 has 15 residues. The V segment lost 2 bases and the J segment 4 bases; nucleotides outside the gene matches: 7. CDR3 DNA: TGTGCCAGCAGTTACGTCAGCGGGACCGGAGAGACCCAGTACTTC. This gives the protein CASSYVSGTGETQYF.

V and J are TRBV5-6 and TRBJ2-2, with 7 bases matching TRBD1. Germline CDR1 and CDR2: SGHDT and YYEEEE. J was trimmed by 2 bases and V by 0 bases; bases with no gene match: 4. The CDR3 is 16 residues long. The CDR3 DNA reads as TGTGCCAGCAGCTTGGACAGGGGCACCAACACCGGGGAGCTGTTTTTT. Its protein is CASSLDRGTNTGELFF. Supplemented by reference TRBV5-6 and TRBJ2-2, the full variable domain reads DAGVTQSPTHLIKTRGQQVTLRCSPKSGHDTVSWYQQALGQGPQFIFQYYEEEERQRGNFPDRFSGHQFPNYSSELNVNALLLGDSALYLCASSLDRGTNTGELFFGEGSRLTVL.

This chain uses TRBV7-2 with TRBJ1-2; TRBD1 matches at 7 bases. J lost 4 bases, V lost 5 bases, and 7 bases had no gene match. Germline V gene lookup returns CDR1 SGHTA and CDR2 FQGNSA. The CDR3 runs to 14 residues. Here the CDR3 reads CASSTGQEGYGYTF. In DNA form, the CDR3 reads TGTGCCAGCAGCACCGGACAGGAAGGCTATGGCTACACCTTC.